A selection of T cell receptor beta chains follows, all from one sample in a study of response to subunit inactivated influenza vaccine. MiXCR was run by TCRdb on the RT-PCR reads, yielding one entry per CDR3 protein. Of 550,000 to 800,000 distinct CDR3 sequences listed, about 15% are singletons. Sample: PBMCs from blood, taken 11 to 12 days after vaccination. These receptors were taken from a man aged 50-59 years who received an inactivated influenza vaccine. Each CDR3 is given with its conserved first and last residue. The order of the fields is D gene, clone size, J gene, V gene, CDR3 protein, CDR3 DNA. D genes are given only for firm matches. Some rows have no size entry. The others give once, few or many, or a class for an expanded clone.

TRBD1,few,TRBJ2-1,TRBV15,CATSHFTGGFNEQFF,TGTGCCACCAGCCATTTCACAGGGGGCTTCAATGAGCAGTTCTTC
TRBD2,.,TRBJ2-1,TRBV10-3,CAISRLAGGTRFF,TGTGCCATCAGCCGTCTAGCGGGAGGGACGCGGTTCTTC
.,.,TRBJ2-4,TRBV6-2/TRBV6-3,CASRIRDKPSNIQYF,TGTGCCAGCAGAATCCGGGACAAACCTTCAAACATTCAGTACTTC
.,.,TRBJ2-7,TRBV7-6,CASSYRDVFYEQYF,TGTGCCAGCAGCTACCGGGACGTCTTCTACGAGCAGTACTTC
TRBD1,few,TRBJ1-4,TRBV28,CASSPQTGFGEKLFF,TGTGCCAGCAGCCCACAGACAGGGTTTGGCGAAAAACTGTTTTTT
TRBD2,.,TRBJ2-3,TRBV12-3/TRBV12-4,CASSLRTSGANTQYF,TGTGCCAGCAGCCTCAGGACTAGCGGGGCAAATACGCAGTATTTT
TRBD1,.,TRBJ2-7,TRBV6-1,CASSETGADEQYF,TGTGCCAGCAGTGAGACAGGGGCGGACGAGCAGTACTTC
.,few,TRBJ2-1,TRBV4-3,CASSPYLEGVHEQFF,TGCGCCAGCAGCCCTTACCTGGAGGGCGTCCATGAGCAGTTCTTC
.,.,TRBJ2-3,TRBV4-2,CASSLPRSGPKGSTQYF,TGTGCCAGCAGCCTGCCCCGGTCAGGGCCTAAGGGCAGTACGCAGTATTTT
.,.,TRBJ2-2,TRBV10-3,CATLSSANTGELFF,TGTGCCACACTTAGTAGCGCCAACACCGGGGAGCTGTTTTTT
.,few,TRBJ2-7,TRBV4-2,CASSPRDNSYEQYF,TGTGCCAGCAGCCCGCGGGACAACTCCTACGAGCAGTACTTC
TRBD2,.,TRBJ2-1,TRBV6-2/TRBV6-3,CASSYSMASGTPMEQFF,TGTGCCAGCAGTTACTCTATGGCTAGCGGGACCCCCATGGAGCAGTTCTTC
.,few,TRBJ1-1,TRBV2,CASSTGHLNTEAFF,TGTGCCAGCAGTACGGGACATTTGAACACTGAAGCTTTCTTT
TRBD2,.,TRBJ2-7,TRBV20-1,CCARDLTSGRVYEQYF,TGCTGTGCTAGAGATCTAACTAGCGGGAGAGTATACGAGCAGTACTTC
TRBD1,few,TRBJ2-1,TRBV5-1,CASSLSIGQANLNEQFF,TGCGCCAGCAGCTTAAGCATAGGACAGGCGAACCTCAATGAGCAGTTCTTC
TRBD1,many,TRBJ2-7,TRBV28,CASSPGTASEQYF,TGTGCCAGCAGTCCCGGGACAGCATCCGAGCAGTACTTC
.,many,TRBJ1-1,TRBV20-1,CSASWFMNTEAFF,TGCAGTGCTAGTTGGTTTATGAACACTGAAGCTTTCTTT
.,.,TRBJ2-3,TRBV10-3,CAIDEIASNTDTQYF,TGTGCCATCGATGAGATAGCGAGCAACACAGATACGCAGTATTTT
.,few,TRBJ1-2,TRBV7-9,CASSLRQGSDGYTF,TGTGCCAGCAGCCTAAGGCAGGGGTCGGATGGCTACACCTTC
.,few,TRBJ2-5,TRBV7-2,CASSGSSFQETQYF,TGTGCCAGCAGCGGTAGTAGTTTCCAAGAGACCCAGTACTTC
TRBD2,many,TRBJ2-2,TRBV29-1,CSAEGLAGRDGELFF,TGCAGCGCCGAGGGACTAGCGGGCAGGGACGGGGAGCTGTTTTTT
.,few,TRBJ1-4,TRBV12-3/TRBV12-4,CASSRDTGGEKLFF,TGTGCCAGCAGCCGGGACACCGGGGGTGAAAAACTGTTTTTT
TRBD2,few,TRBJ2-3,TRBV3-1,CASSQRELPDTQYF,TGTGCCAGCAGCCAGCGGGAGCTCCCAGATACGCAGTATTTT